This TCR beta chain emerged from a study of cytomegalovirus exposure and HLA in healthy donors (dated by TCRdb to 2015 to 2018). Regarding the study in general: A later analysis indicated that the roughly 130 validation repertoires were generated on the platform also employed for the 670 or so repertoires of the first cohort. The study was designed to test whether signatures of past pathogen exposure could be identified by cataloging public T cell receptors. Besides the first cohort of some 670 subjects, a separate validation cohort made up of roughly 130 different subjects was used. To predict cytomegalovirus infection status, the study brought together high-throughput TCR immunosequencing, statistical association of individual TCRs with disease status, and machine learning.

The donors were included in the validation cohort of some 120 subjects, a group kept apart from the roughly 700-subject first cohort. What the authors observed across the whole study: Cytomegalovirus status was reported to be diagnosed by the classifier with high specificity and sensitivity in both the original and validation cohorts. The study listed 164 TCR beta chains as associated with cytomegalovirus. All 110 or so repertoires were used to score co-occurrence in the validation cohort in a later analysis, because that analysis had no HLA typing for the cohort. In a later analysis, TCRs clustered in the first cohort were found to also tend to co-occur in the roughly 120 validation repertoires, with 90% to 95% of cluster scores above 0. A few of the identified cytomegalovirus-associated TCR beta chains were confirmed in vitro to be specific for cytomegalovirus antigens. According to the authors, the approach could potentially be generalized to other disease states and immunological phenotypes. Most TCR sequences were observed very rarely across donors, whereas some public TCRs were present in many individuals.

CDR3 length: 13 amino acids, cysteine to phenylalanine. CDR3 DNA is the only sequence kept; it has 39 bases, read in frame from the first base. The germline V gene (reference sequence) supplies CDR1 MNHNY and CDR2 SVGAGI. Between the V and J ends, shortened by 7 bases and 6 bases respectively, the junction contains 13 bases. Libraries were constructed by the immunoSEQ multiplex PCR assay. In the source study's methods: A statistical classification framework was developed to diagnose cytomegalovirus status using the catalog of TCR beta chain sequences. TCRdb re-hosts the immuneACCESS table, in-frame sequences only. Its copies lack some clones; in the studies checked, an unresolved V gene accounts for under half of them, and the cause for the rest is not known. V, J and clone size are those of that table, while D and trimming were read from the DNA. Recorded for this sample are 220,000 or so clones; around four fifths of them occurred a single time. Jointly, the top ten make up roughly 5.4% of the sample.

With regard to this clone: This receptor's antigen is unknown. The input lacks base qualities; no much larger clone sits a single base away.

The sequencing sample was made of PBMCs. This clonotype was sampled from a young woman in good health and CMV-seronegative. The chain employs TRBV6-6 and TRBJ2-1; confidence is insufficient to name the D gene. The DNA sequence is TGTGCCAGCACCCCCCCGCAGGCCAATGAGCAGTTCTTC. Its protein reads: CASTPPQANEQFF.